This T cell receptor beta chain was sequenced during a study of early T cells in non-severe SARS-CoV-2 infection. Each CDR3 protein is one row after TCRdb ran MiXCR on the 5' RACE reads. The sample includes some 90,000 distinct CDR3 sequences, around 14% of them seen just once. This clonotype was found a few times. V lost 1 base to trimming and J lost 5 bases, with 11 bases between them. CDR1 MDHEN and CDR2 SYDVKM come from the germline V gene. The CDR3 has 14 residues. This TCR derives from an adult who was a healthcare worker with PCR-confirmed SARS-CoV-2 infection or an uninfected control (not recorded which). The chain is built from TRBV28 and TRBJ1-1; perhaps TRBD1 as D (6 bases). Material: whole blood. The CDR3 protein is CASSLSAGATEAFF. The CDR3 DNA sequence: TGTGCCAGCAGTTTATCGGCAGGGGCGACTGAAGCTTTCTTT.